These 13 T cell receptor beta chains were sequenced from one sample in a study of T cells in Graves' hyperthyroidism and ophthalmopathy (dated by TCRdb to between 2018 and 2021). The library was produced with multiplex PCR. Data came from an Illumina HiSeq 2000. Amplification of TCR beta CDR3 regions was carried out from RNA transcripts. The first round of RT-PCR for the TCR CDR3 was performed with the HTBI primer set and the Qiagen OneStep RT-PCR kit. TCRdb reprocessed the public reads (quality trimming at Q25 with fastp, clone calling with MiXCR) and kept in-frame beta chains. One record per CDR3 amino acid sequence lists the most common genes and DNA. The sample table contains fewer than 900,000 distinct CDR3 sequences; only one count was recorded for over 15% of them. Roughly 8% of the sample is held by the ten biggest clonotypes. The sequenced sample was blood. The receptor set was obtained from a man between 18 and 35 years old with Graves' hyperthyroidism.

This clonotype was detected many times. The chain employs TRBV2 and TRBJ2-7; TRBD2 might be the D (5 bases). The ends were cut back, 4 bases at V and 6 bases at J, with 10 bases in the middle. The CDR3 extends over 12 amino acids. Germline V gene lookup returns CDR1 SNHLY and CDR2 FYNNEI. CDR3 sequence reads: CASSGTSGEQYF. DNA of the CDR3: TGTGCCAGCAGTGGGACTTCTGGCGAGCAGTACTTC.

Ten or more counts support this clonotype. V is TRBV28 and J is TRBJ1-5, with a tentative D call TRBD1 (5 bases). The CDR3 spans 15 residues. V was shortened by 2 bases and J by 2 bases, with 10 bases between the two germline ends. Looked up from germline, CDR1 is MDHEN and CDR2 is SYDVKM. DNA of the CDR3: TGTGCCAGCAGTTTAGTGGGGGAGGGCAATCAGCCCCAGCATTTT. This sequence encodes CASSLVGEGNQPQHF.

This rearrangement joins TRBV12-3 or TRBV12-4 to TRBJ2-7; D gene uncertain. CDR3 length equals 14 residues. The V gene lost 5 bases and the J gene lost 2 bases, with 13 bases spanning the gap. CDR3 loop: CASSPIRAAYEQYF. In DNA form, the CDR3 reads TGTGCCAGCAGTCCCATAAGGGCGGCCTACGAGCAGTACTTC.

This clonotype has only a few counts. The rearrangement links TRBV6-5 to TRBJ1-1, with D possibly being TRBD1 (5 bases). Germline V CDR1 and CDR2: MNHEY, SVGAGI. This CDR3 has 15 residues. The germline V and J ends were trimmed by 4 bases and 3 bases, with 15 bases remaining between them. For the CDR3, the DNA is TGTGCCAGCAGTTGGGGGGGAGGGGCAGACACTGAAGCTTTCTTT. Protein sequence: CASSWGGGADTEAFF.

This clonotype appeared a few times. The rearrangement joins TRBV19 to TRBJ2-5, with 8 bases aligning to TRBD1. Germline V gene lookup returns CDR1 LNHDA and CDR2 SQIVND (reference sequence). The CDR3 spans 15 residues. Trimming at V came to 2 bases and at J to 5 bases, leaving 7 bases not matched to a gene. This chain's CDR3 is CASSIRPGGDETQYF. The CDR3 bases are TGTGCCAGTAGTATAAGGCCAGGGGGCGACGAGACCCAGTACTTC. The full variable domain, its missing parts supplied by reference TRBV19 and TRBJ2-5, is DGGITQSPKYLFRKEGQNVTLSCEQNLNHDAMYWYRQDPGQGLRLIYYSQIVNDFQKGDIAEGYSVSREKKESFPLTVTSAQKNPTAFYLCASSIRPGGDETQYFGPGTRLLVL.

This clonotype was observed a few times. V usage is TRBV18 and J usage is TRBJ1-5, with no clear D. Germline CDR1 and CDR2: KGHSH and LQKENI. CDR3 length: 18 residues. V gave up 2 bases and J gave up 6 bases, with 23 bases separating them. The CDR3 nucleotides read TGTGCCAGCTCACCATTGGGCCCGGTCGGAGGGTCGATTCAGCCCCAGCATTTT. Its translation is CASSPLGPVGGSIQPQHF.

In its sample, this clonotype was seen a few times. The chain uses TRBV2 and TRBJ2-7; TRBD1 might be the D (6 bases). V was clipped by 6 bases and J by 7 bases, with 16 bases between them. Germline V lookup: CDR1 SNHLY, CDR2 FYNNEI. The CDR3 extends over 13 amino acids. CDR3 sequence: CASSWDIVSEQYF. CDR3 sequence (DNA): TGTGCCAGCAGCTGGGACATTGTATCAGAGCAGTACTTC.

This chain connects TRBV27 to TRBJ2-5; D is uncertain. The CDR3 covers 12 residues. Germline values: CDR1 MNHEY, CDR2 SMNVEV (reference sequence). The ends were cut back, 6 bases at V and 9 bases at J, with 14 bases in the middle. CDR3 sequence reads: CASSLDYVAQYF. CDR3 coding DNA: TGTGCCAGCAGCCTAGATTACGTGGCCCAGTACTTC.

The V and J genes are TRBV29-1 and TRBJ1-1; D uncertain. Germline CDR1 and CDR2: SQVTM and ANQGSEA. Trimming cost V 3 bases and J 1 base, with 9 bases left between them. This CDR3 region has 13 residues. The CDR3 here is CSVDPSGNTEAFF. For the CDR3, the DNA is TGCAGCGTTGACCCTTCGGGGAACACTGAAGCTTTCTTT. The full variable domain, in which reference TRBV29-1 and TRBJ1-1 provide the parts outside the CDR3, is SAVISQKPSRDICQRGTSLTIQCQVDSQVTMMFWYRQQPGQSLTLIATANQGSEATYESGFVIDKFPISRPNLTFSTLTVSNMSPEDSSIYLCSVDPSGNTEAFFGQGTRLTVV.

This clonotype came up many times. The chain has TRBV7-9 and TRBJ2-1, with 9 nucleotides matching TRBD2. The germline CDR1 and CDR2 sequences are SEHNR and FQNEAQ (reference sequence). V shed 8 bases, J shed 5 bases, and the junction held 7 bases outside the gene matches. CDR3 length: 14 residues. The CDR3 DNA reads TGTGCCAGCCTGGGAGCGGGAGGCCACAATGAGCAGTTCTTC. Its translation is CASLGAGGHNEQFF.

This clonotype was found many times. The CDR3 reads CASSSRGTGDTGELFF. In DNA form, the CDR3 reads TGTGCCAGCAGTTCTAGGGGGACAGGGGACACCGGGGAGCTGTTTTTT. The rearrangement uses TRBV11-1 and TRBJ2-2, with TRBD1 matching over 10 bases. With 6 bases clipped from V and 3 bases from J, the junction kept 7 bases outside the gene matches. This CDR3 comprises 16 residues. CDR1 SGHAT and CDR2 FQDESV come from the germline V gene (reference sequence).

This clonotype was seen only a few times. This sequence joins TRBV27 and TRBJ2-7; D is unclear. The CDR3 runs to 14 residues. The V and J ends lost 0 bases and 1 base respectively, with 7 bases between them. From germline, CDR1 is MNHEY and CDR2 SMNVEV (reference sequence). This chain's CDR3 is CASSLSPGSYEQYF. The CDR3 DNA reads TGTGCCAGCAGTTTATCTCCCGGTTCCTACGAGCAGTACTTC.

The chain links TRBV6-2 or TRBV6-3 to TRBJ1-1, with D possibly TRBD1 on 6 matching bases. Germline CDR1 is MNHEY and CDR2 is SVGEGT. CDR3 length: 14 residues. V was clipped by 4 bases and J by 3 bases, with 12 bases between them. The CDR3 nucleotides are TGTGCCAGCAGTTTTACAGGGCTTCACACTGAAGCTTTCTTT. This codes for CASSFTGLHTEAFF.